The sequence of this T cell receptor beta chain was determined in a study of cytomegalovirus exposure and HLA in healthy donors. CDR1 is LGHNA, CDR2 YNFKEQ, per germline. The CDR3 loop spans 14 amino acids. V was clipped by 0 bases and J by 5 bases, with 10 bases between them. This clone was observed a handful of times. The study ran its PCR with 60 Vbeta and 13 Jbeta primers. Assay used: immunoSEQ multiplex PCR; TCRdb lists only in-frame clones, some missing. This sample yields some 120,000 clones, of which 60% to 85% are seen a single time; about 2.5% belongs to the top ten. The chain carries TRBV4-2 and TRBJ1-1, with D uncertain. The specimen was PBMCs. This sequence was found in a female donor in good health and CMV-seronegative. The CDR3 spells CASSQDLTGTEAFF. CDR3 DNA sequence: TGTGCCAGCAGCCAAGATCTAACGGGGACTGAAGCTTTCTTT.